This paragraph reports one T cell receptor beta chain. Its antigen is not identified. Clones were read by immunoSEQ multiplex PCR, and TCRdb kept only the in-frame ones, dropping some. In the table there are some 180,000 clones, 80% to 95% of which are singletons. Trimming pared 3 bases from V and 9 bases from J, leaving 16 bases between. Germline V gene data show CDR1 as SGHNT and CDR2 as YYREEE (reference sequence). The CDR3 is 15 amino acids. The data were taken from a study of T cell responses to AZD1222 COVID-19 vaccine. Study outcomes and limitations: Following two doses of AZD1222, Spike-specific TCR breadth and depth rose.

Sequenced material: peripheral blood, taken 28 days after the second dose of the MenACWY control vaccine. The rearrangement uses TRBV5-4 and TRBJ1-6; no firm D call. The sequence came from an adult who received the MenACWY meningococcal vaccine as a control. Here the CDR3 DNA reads TGTGCCAGCAGCTCCAGGTTGGGAAGTGGTTCACCCCTCCACTTT. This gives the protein CASSSRLGSGSPLHF.